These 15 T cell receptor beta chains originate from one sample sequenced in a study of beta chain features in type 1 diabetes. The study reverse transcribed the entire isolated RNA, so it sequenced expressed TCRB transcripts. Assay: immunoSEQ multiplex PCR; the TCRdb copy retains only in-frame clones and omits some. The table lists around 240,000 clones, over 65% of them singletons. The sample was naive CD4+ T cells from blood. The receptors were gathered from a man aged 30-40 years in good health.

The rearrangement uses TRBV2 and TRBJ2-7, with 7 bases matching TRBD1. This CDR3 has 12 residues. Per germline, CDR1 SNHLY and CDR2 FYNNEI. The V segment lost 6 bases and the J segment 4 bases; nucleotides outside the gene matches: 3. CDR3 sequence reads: CASRGQEYEQYF. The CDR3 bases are TGTGCCAGCAGAGGACAGGAATACGAGCAGTACTTC. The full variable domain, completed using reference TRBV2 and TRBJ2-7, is EPEVTQTPSHQVTQMGQEVILRCVPISNHLYFYWYRQILGQKVEFLVSFYNNEISEKSEIFDDQFSVERPDGSNFTLKIRSTKLEDSAMYFCASRGQEYEQYFGPGTRLTVT.

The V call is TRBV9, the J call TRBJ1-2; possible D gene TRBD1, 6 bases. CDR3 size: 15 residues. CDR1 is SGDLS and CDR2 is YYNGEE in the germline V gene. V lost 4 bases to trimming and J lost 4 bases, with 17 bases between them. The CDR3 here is CASSQGTTGGYGYTF. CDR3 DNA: TGTGCCAGCAGCCAAGGGACAACTGGAGGCTATGGCTACACCTTC.

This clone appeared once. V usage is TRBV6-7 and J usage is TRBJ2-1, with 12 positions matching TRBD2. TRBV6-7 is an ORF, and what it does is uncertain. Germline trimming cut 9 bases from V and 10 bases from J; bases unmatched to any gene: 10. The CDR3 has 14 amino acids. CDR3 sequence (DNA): TGTGCCAGAATTACTAGCGGGAGGTCTTGGGAGCAGTTCTTC. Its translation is CARITSGRSWEQFF.

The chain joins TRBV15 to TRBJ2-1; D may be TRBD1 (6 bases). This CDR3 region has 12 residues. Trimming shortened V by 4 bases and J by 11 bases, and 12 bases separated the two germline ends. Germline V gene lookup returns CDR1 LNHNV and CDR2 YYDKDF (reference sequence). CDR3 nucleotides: TGTGCCACCAGCACCGGACAGAACCAGCAGTTCTTC. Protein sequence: CATSTGQNQQFF.

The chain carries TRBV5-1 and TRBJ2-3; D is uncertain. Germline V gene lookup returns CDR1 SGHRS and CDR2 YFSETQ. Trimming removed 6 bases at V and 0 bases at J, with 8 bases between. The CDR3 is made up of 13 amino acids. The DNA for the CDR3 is TGCGCCAGCACGTTGCCTAGCACAGATACGCAGTATTTT. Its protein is CASTLPSTDTQYF.

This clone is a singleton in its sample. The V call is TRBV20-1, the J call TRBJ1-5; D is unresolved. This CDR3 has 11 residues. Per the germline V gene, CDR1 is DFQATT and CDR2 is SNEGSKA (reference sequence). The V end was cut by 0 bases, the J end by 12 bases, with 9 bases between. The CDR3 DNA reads TGCAGTGCTAGAGAGAGGTCGGTCCAGCATTTT. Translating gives CSARERSVQHF.

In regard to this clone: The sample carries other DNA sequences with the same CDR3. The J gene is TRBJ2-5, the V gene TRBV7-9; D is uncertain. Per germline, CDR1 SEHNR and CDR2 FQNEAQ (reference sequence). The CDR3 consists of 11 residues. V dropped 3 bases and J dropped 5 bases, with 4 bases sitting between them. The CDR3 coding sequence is TGTGCCAGCAGCTTGCAGGAGACCCAGTACTTC. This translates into CASSLQETQYF.

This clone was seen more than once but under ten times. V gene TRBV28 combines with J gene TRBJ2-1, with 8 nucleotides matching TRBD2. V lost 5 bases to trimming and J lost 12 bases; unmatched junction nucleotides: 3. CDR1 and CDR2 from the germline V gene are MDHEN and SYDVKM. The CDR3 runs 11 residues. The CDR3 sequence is CASSIAGRQFF. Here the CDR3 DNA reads TGTGCCAGCAGTATAGCGGGAAGGCAGTTCTTC.

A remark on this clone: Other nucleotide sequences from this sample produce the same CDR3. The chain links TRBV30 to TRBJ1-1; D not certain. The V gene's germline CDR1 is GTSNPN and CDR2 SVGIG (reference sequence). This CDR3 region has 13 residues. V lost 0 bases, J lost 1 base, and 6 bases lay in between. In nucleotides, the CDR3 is TGTGCCTGGAGTGTCCTTCGGAACACTGAAGCTTTCTTT. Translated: CAWSVLRNTEAFF.

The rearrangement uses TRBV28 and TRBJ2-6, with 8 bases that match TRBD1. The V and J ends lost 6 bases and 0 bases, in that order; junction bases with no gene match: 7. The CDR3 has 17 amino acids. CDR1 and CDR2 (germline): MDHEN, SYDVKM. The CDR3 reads CASRRRTGYSGANVLTF. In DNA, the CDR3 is TGTGCCAGCAGGAGACGGACAGGGTACTCTGGGGCCAACGTCCTGACTTTC.

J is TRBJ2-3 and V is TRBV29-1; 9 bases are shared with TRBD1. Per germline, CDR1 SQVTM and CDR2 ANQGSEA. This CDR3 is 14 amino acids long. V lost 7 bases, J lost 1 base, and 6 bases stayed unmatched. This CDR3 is CSAGTGLGTDTQYF. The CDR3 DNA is TGCAGCGCCGGGACAGGGCTGGGCACAGATACGCAGTATTTT.

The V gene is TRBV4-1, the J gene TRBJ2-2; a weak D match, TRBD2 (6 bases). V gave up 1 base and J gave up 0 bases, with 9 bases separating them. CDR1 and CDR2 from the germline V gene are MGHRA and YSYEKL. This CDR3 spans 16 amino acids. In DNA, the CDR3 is TGCGCCAGCAGCCAAGCCTCGGGGGCGAACACCGGGGAGCTGTTTTTT. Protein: CASSQASGANTGELFF.

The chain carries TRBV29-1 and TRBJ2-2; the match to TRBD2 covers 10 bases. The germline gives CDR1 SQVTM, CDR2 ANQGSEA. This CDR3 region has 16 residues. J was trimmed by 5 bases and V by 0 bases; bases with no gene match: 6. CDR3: CSVEDRLAGDTGELFF. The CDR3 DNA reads TGCAGCGTTGAAGATCGGCTAGCGGGAGATACCGGGGAGCTGTTTTTT.

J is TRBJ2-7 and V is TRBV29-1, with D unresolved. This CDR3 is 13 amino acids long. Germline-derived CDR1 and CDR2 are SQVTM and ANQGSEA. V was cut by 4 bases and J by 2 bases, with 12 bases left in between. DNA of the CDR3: TGCAGCGTTGTATGGCAGGCCACCTACGAGCAGTACTTC. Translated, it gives CSVVWQATYEQYF.

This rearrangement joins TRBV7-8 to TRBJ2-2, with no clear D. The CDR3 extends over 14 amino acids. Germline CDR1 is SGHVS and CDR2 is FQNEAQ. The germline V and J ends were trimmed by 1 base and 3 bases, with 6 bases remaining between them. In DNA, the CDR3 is TGTGCCAGCAGCTTAGAACAGTACACCGGGGAGCTGTTTTTT. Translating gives CASSLEQYTGELFF.